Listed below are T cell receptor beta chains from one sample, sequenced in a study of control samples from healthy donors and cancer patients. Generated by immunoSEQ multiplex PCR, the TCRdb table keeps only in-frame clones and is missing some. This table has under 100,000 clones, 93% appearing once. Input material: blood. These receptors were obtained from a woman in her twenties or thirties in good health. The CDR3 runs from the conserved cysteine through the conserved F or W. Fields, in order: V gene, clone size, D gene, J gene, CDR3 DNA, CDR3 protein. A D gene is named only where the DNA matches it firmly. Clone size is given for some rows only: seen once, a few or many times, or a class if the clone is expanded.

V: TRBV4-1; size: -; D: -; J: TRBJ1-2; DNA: TGCGCCAGCAGCCTTCAAGACAGTGACGATGGCTACACCTTC; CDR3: CASSLQDSDDGYTF
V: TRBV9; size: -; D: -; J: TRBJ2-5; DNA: TGTGCCAGCAGCACTACAGGGCACGAGACCCAGTACTTC; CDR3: CASSTTGHETQYF
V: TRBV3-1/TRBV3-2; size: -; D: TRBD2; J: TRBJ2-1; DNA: TGTGCCAGCAGCCAAGTCGCAGGGACTAGCGGGACTAATGAGCAGTTCTTC; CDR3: CASSQVAGTSGTNEQFF
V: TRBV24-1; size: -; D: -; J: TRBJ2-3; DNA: TGTGCCACCAGTGGGGGAGGTGCAGATACGCAGTATTTT; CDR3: CATSGGGADTQYF
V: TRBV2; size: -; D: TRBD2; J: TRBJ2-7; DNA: TGTGCCAGCAGGTTAGCGGGAGGTCACTACTACGAGCAGTACTTC; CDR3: CASRLAGGHYYEQYF
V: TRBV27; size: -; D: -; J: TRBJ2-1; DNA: TGTGCCAGCATTTCTCTGGGGAGCTCCTACAATGAGCAGTTCTTC; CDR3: CASISLGSSYNEQFF
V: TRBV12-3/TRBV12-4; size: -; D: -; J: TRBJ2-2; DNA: TGTGCCAGCAGTTTAACCACCGGGGAGCTGTTTTTT; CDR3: CASSLTTGELFF
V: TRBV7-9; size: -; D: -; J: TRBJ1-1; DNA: TGTGCCAGCAGCTTAGTCTATGGGAACACTGAAGCTTTCTTT; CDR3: CASSLVYGNTEAFF
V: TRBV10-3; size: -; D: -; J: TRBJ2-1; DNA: TGTGCCATCAGTGAGTCTTACTCGACAGGTAACAATGAGCAGTTCTTC; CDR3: CAISESYSTGNNEQFF
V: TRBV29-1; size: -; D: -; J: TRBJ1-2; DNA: TGCAGCGCCACAGGGAACCTCTATGGCTACACCTTC; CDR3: CSATGNLYGYTF
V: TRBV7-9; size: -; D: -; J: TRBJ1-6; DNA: TGTGCCAGCAGCTTGGGAAGGGCCGCCTATAATTCACCCCTCCACTTT; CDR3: CASSLGRAAYNSPLHF
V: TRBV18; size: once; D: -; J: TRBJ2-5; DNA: TGTGCCAGCTCCCCAGGGCAACAAGAGACCCAGTACTTC; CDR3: CASSPGQQETQYF
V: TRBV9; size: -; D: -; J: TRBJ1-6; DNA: TGTGCCAGCAGCCCCGGGACCTATTCACCCCTCCACTTT; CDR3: CASSPGTYSPLHF
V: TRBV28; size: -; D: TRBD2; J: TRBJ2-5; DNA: TGTGCCAGCAGGGGACGGGGGGGCTCGGAGACCCAGTACTTC; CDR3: CASRGRGGSETQYF
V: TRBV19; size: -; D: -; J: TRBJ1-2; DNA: TGTGCCAGTAGTATCTCCGGACAGCCACCTACCTTCTATGGCTACACCTTC; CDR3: CASSISGQPPTFYGYTF
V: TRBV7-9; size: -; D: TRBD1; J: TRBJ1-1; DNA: TGTGCCAGCAGCCAAACCCAGACAGGGGGGACTGAAGCTTTCTTT; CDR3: CASSQTQTGGTEAFF
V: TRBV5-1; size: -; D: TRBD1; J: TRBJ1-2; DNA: TGCGCCAGCAGCTTTACCGGGACAGGGGGTAACAACTATGGCTACACCTTC; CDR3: CASSFTGTGGNNYGYTF
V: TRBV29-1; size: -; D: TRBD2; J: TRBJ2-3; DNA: TGCAGCGTTAGCGGGGGGGTATTAAGCACAGATACGCAGTATTTT; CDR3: CSVSGGVLSTDTQYF
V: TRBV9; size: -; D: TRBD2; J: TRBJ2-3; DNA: TGTGCCAGCAGCGATAGCGGGGGGGTAACAGATACGCAGTATTTT; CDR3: CASSDSGGVTDTQYF
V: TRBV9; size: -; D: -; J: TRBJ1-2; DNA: TGTGCCAGCAGCGTAGACGACACGGACTATGGCTACACCTTC; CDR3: CASSVDDTDYGYTF
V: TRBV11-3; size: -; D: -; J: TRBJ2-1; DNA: TGTGCCAGCAGGAGGTTCGGAAGCTCCTACAATGAGCAGTTCTTC; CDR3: CASRRFGSSYNEQFF
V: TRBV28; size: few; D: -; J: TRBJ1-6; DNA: TGTGCCAGCAGCCTCGAGGGTGTTCATAATTCACCCCTCCACTTT; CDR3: CASSLEGVHNSPLHF
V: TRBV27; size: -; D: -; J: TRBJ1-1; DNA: TGTGCCAGCAGTTTAACAGGACGTGGGAGGACTGAAGCTTTCTTT; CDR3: CASSLTGRGRTEAFF
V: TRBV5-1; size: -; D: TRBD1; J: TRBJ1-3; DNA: TGCGCCAGCAGCTCCAGGACAGGGGCCGATTTCTCTGGAAACACCATATATTTT; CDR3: CASSSRTGADFSGNTIYF
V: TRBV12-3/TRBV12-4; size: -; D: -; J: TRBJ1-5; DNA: TGTGCCAGCCGTCGGCAGAATCAGCCCCAGCATTTT; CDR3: CASRRQNQPQHF
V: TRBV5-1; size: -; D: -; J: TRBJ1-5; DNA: TGCGCCAGCAGCTTGGAAGGGGGGAGCAATCAGCCCCAGCATTTT; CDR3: CASSLEGGSNQPQHF
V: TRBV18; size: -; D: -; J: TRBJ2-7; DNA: TGTGCCAGGTCCCCGGAACAGGACTTCTCCTACGAGCAGTACTTC; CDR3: CARSPEQDFSYEQYF
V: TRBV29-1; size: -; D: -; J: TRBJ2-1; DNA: TGCGGCACTGGTCCTCAGTCCCATGAGCAGTTCTTC; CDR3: CGTGPQSHEQFF
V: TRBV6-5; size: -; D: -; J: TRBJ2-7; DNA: TGTGCCAGCAGCCCAAGGGGATACGAGCAGTACTTC; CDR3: CASSPRGYEQYF
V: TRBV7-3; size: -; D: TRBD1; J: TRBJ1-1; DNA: TGTGCCAGCAGCTTAGTGGGACAGGGGGACGAGGGAGTAGCTTTCTTT; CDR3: CASSLVGQGDEGVAFF
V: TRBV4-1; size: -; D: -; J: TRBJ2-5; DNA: TGCGCCAGCAGCCAGGGACCTATAACGCGGACCCAGTACTTC; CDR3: CASSQGPITRTQYF
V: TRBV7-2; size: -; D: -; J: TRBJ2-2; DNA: TGTGCCAGCAGCTTAGCCGGGACGAACACCGGGGAGCTGTTTTTT; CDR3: CASSLAGTNTGELFF
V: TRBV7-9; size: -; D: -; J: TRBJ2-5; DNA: TGTGCCAGCAGCTTATCCGGGGGCGGGGGACAAGAGACCCAGTACTTC; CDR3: CASSLSGGGGQETQYF
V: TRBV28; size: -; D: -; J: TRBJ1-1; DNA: TGTGCCAGCAGTTCCCAGAACCGAGCGAGGACTGAAGCTTTCTTT; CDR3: CASSSQNRARTEAFF